The clone carrying this T cell receptor (beta chain) has just a few counts. Antigen: not known. TCRdb fed the RT-PCR reads into MiXCR, producing one record per CDR3 protein. The sample contains more than 600,000 distinct CDR3 sequences, roughly 18% of which appear only once. The sample belongs to a study of response to subunit inactivated influenza vaccine. The study's findings and limits: Authors suggested that a seasonal influenza vaccination recruits few new T cells each time.

This CDR3 region has 13 residues. J was trimmed by 4 bases and V by 2 bases; bases with no gene match: 3. The germline CDR1 and CDR2 sequences are DFQATT and SNEGSKA (reference sequence). Material: PBMCs from blood, obtained about 5 days after vaccination. This TCR came from a man aged 50-59 years who received an inactivated influenza vaccine. V usage is TRBV20-1 and J usage is TRBJ1-2, with TRBD1 identical over 8 bases. CDR3 DNA: TGCAGTGCTAGAAACAGGGGGGTCTATGGCTACACCTTC. Protein sequence: CSARNRGVYGYTF.